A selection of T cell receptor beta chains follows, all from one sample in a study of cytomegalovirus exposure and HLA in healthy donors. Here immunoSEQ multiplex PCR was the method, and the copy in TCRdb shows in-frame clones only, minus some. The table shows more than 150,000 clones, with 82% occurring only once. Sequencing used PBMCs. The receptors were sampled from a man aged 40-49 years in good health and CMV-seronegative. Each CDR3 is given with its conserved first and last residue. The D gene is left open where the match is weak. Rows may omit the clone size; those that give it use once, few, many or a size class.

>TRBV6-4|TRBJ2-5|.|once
TGTGCCAGATTGGAGGGACAGATCAGCGGCAATCAAGAGACCCAGTACTTC
CARLEGQISGNQETQYF
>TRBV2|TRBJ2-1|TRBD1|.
TGTGCCAGCAGTCCGGGACAGGGGGCCCAAAGCTCCTACAATGAGCAGTTCTTC
CASSPGQGAQSSYNEQFF
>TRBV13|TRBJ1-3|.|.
TGTGCCAGCAGCATTAGCACTGGTCGGGCTGGAAACACCATATATTTT
CASSISTGRAGNTIYF
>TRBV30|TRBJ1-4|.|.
TGTGCCTGGAGTGGGGGGCCTAATGAAAAACTGTTTTTT
CAWSGGPNEKLFF
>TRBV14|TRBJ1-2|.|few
TGTGCCAGCAGCCACGTCCGCCGGGATGGCTACACCTTC
CASSHVRRDGYTF
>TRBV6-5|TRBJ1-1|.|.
TGTGCCAGCAGTTACTCGAAAGTGGCAGGGCCCTTTGAAGCTTTCTTT
CASSYSKVAGPFEAFF
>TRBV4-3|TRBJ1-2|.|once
TGCGCCAGCAGCCTCGCGGGGGGAGATGGCTACACCTTC
CASSLAGGDGYTF
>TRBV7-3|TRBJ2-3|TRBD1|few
TGTGCCAGCAGCCGAACAGGGGGCCGGACAGATACGCAGTATTTT
CASSRTGGRTDTQYF
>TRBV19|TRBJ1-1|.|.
TGTGCCAGTAGTATTAGCAGGGCAACTGAAGCTTTCTTT
CASSISRATEAFF
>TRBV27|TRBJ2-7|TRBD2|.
TGTGCCAGCAGTTTGGGGACTAGCGGGGATTACTACGAGCAGTACTTC
CASSLGTSGDYYEQYF
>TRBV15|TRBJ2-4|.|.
TGTGCCACCAGCAGAGACCGTTCTTCGGCCAAAAACATTCAGTACTTC
CATSRDRSSAKNIQYF
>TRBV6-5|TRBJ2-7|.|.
TGTGCCAGCACCCCGGGGAGCCTACCCTACGAGCAGTACTTC
CASTPGSLPYEQYF
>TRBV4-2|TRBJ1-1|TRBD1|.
TGTGCCAGCAGCCAAGATGGGGACAGAGAGTACGAAGCTTTCTTT
CASSQDGDREYEAFF
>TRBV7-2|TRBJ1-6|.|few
TGTGCCAGCAGCTCCCTAAGTTCACCCCTCCACTTT
CASSSLSSPLHF
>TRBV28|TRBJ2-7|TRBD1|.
TGTGCCACCCTGACAGGGCCGAACGAGCAGTACTTC
CATLTGPNEQYF
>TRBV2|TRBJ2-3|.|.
TGTGCCAGCTCCCGAAGCCCATCACCCACAGATACGCAGTATTTT
CASSRSPSPTDTQYF
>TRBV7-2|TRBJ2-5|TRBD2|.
TGTGCCAGCAGCCGGCAAGCGGGGTTACAAGAGACCCAGTACTTC
CASSRQAGLQETQYF
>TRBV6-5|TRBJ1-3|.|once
TGTGCCAGCAGGTTCTCCTCTGGAAACACCATATATTTT
CASRFSSGNTIYF
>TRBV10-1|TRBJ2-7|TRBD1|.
TGCGCCAGCAGTGAGTATCAGGGGGCTCAAAGGTACGAGCAGTACTTC
CASSEYQGAQRYEQYF
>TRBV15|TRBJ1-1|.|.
TGTGCCACCAGCAGAGATCTCGACAGGGAAGCTTTCTTT
CATSRDLDREAFF
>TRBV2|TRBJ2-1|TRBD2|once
TGTGCCAGCAGCTACCTAGCGGGATTGGTCCCCAATGAGCAGTTCTTC
CASSYLAGLVPNEQFF
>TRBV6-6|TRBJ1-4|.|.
TGTGCCAGCAGTTATCCACAGGGTACTAATGAAAAACTGTTTTTT
CASSYPQGTNEKLFF
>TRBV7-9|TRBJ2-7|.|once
TGTGCCGGAGGTGGCAGTCGTTACGAGCAGTACTTC
CAGGGSRYEQYF
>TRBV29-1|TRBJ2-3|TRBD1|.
TGCAGCGCCCGACAGGGGGTCACAGATACGCAGTATTTT
CSARQGVTDTQYF
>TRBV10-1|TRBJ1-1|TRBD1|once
TGCGCCAGCAACCCGGGACAGCCACGTTGGGAGATGAACACTGAAGCTTTCTTT
CASNPGQPRWEMNTEAFF
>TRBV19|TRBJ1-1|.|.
TGTGCCAGTAACCCGGGTATGCGAACCACTGAAGCTTTCTTT
CASNPGMRTTEAFF
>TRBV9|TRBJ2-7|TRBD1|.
TGTGCCAGCAGCCCGGAAGAGGGGACAGGGCCCTACGAGCAGTACTTC
CASSPEEGTGPYEQYF
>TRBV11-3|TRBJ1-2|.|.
TGTGCCAGCAGCTTAGATTCGGGGGATTCCAACTATGGCTACACCTTC
CASSLDSGDSNYGYTF
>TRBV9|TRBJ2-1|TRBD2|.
TGTGCCAGCAGCGTAGCGGCTAGCGGGAGCGGTGGTTATAATGAGCAGTTCTTC
CASSVAASGSGGYNEQFF
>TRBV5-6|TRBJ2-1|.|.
TGTGCCAGCAGCTTGGGGCGGGACGGAACCTACAATGAGCAGTTCTTC
CASSLGRDGTYNEQFF
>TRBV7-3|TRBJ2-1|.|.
TGTGCCAGCAGCCCAGCCCCGAGACTAGGAGTGAATGAGCAGTTCTTC
CASSPAPRLGVNEQFF
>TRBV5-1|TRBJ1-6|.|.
TGCGCCAGCAGTTCCACTTCTAGCTCCTATAATTCACCCCTCCACTTT
CASSSTSSSYNSPLHF
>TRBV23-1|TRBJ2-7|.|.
TGCGCCAGCAGTCCAGACAGACTAGTGAGCTCCTACGAGCAGTACTTC
CASSPDRLVSSYEQYF
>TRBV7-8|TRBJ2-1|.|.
TGTGCCAGCAGCTTTTCACTCCAGGCCTACAATGAGCAGTTCTTC
CASSFSLQAYNEQFF
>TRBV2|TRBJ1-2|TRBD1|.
TGTGCCAGCGGCTACGGACAGGGCGGCTACACCTTC
CASGYGQGGYTF
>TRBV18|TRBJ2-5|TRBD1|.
TGTGCCAGCTCACCGAGTAGACAGGGGAGAGAGACCCAGTACTTC
CASSPSRQGRETQYF
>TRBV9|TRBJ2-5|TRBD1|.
TGTGCCAGCAGCTCGAGACAGGGCCAAGAGACCCAGTACTTC
CASSSRQGQETQYF
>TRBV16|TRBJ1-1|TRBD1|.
TGTGCCAGCAGCCCGGGACAGGGGTGGAACACTGAAGCTTTCTTT
CASSPGQGWNTEAFF
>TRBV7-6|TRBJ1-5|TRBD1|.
TGTGCCAGCAGCCCGCGGACAGGCGGGTCCAATCAGCCCCAGCATTTT
CASSPRTGGSNQPQHF
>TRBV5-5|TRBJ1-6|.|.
TGTGCCAGCAGCTTGGCCCCTTTGGCTAATTCACCCCTCCACTTT
CASSLAPLANSPLHF
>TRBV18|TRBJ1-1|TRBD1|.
TGTGCCAGCTCACCTTTAACGGCCAGGGGGAGTGAAGCTTTCTTT
CASSPLTARGSEAFF
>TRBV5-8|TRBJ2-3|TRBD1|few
TGTGCCAGCACCCAAACCGGGACAGGGATGACAGATACGCAGTATTTT
CASTQTGTGMTDTQYF
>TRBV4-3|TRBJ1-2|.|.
TGCGCCAGCAGCCCCGGAACCACAGGGTCGAATTCCTATGGCTACACCTTC
CASSPGTTGSNSYGYTF
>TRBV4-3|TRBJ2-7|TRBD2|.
TGCGCCAGCAGCCAAGGGGGAGGGAAATCCTACGAGCAGTACTTC
CASSQGGGKSYEQYF
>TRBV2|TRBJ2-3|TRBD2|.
TGTGCCAGCAGGGATGGGCGGGGGGGCCACACAGATACGCAGTATTTT
CASRDGRGGHTDTQYF
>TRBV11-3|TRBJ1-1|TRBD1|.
TGTGCCAGCAGCTTTGACAGGGACACTGAAGCTTTCTTT
CASSFDRDTEAFF
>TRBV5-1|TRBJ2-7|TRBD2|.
TGCGCCAGCAGCTTAGGCGGAGCGGGACGAACCTACGAGCAGTACTTC
CASSLGGAGRTYEQYF
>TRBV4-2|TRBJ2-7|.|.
TGTGCCAGCAGCCAAGATACCCGGGGGTTCTACGAGCAGTACTTC
CASSQDTRGFYEQYF
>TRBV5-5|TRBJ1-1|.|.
TGTGCCAGCAGCTTGGAGGTAGGGGGCACTGAAGCTTTCTTT
CASSLEVGGTEAFF
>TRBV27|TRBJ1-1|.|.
TGTGCCAGCAGCTCTTTACAGGGAAACACTGAAGCTTTCTTT
CASSSLQGNTEAFF
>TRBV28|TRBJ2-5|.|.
TGTGCCAGTAGTTCGCCGGGTGGGGCTGAAGAAACCCAGTACTTC
CASSSPGGAEETQYF
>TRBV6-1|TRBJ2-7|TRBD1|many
TGTGCCAGCAGTGTATCCCGGGACAGGGCTGTCTACGAGCAGTACTTC
CASSVSRDRAVYEQYF
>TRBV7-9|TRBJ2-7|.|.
TGTGCCAGCAGCCTCAGGAAGGACGAGCAGTACTTC
CASSLRKDEQYF